This T cell receptor (beta chain) is drawn from a study of blood T cell repertoires in COVID-19. Methods used by the authors: Estimated nucleated cell counts came from reference gene primer amplification. Using immunoSEQ multiplex PCR, the repertoire was profiled, and TCRdb retains in-frame clones only, with some absent. D and trimming come from the DNA, and the V and J calls and clone size come from that table. The table lists about 100,000 clones, roughly 81% of them singletons. Looked up from germline, CDR1 is ENHRY and CDR2 is SYGVKD. J was trimmed by 6 bases and V by 1 base; bases with no gene match: 9. This CDR3 comprises 17 residues.

The J gene is TRBJ2-1, the V gene TRBV10-3, with 10 bases identical to TRBD2. Sequencing used peripheral blood. This receptor was identified in a man older than 75 with COVID-19, enrolled during active disease. CDR3 region: CAISEFISGRLGNEQFF. The CDR3 DNA sequence: TGTGCCATCAGTGAGTTTATTAGCGGGAGGTTGGGCAATGAGCAGTTCTTC.